The clone carrying this T cell receptor beta chain has ten or more counts. The antigen remains unidentified. At least 3 on the Clinical Activity Score was recorded for ophthalmopathy patients, who also had NOSPECS grade at least 4 and duration under 3 months. Amplified TCR beta CDR3 regions came from RNA transcripts. TCR CDR3 regions were first amplified by RT-PCR with HTBI primers. TCRdb called the multiplex PCR reads again in MiXCR, with one record for every CDR3 protein. The table records under 400,000 distinct CDR3 sequences, over 15% of them present only once. The record originates from a study of T cells in Graves' hyperthyroidism and ophthalmopathy. Regarding the study as a whole: The model forecast ophthalmopathy, anticipating it by a median about 6.5 months before onset.

The CDR3 has 15 amino acids. CDR1 and CDR2 from the germline V gene are SGHTA and FQGNSA. J gave up 1 base and V 3 bases, and 1 base lay outside the gene matches. V and J are TRBV7-2 and TRBJ2-5; TRBD2 matches at 11 bases. Source material: blood. The source of this sequence is a woman between 40 and 55 years old with Graves' ophthalmopathy. The CDR3 nucleotides read TGTGCCAGCAGCTTTAGCGGGAGGGCCCAAGAGACCCAGTACTTC. It specifies CASSFSGRAQETQYF.